Sequencing of this T cell receptor (beta chain) was carried out in a study of PD-1 blockade in classical Hodgkin lymphoma (dated by TCRdb to 2018 to 2020). General notes on the study: Nivolumab dosing was 3 mg/kg intravenously every 2 weeks, continuing until either disease progression or unacceptable toxicity. To define a peripheral blood immune signature of response to PD-1 blockade in classical Hodgkin lymphoma, the study combined TCR beta sequencing with CyTOF.

The germline V gene (reference sequence) supplies CDR1 MNHEY and CDR2 SMNVEV. V drops 2 bases and J drops 9 bases, leaving 13 bases in between. The CDR3 covers 14 residues, taking in both the cysteine and the phenylalanine. Only the CDR3 portion is preserved as DNA: 42 bases, with reading frame beginning at the first base. Reading the label with the study, this specimen's time point is: cycle 2 day 1 (C2D1) of nivolumab. Relapse after autologous stem cell transplantation had occurred in all trial patients, and cohorts A, B and C were distinguished by prior brentuximab vedotin exposure. The trial cohort included 55 to 65 patients with relapsed/refractory classical Hodgkin lymphoma, and each patient had a best overall response of complete response, partial response or progressive disease. In the multi-cohort phase II CheckMate 205 trial, trial patients received single-agent nivolumab. An independent review committee assessed best overall response by applying the 2007 International Working Group response criteria. Trial PBMCs were collected immediately before nivolumab initiation (C1D1) and during therapy at cycle 2 day 1 and cycle 4 day 1. Peripheral blood was collected in 8 mL Vacutainer Cell Preparation Tubes, from which PBMCs were isolated by centrifugation and then cryopreserved.

On the study overall, not on this receptor specifically: Patients starting nivolumab less than 1 year after ASCT had lower diversity and were excluded from later analyses to avoid confounding by immune reconstitution. Baseline diversity similar to that of newly diagnosed patients was observed in trial patients achieving complete response, whereas significantly lower diversity was observed in partial responders and progressors. Newly diagnosed patients were reported to have lower baseline TCR diversity than healthy donors, and relapsed/refractory patients were reported to have lower baseline TCR diversity still. By C4D1, a significant rise was seen in CD4+ TCR diversity but not in CD8+ TCR diversity (p=0.0027 vs p=0.16), and the rise was most apparent among complete responders (p=0.02). The study was limited to a single clinical trial cohort, and causes of repertoire differences, possibly disease activity or prior therapy, remained undefined.

Genomic DNA was extracted with the Qiagen DNeasy kit from unsorted PBMCs and from negatively selected CD4+ and CD8+ fractions. Amplification of TCR beta CDR3 regions was done by immunoSEQ multiplex PCR with primers that anneal to V and J segments. Amplification bias was minimized using a synthetic immune receptor repertoire, and residual bias was removed computationally after sequencing. Under the source paper's analysis protocol: Custom Python scripts were used to quantify repertoire diversity as the Shannon entropy index. Unsorted, CD4+ and CD8+ repertoires were analyzed separately, except for combined analyses in which CD4+ and CD8+ sequences were merged in silico. Clonal expansion was defined as a frequency increase of at least 2-fold after treatment compared with C1D1, and clones undetected at baseline were assigned a pseudocount of 0.5. Clones with 0 or 1 copy at C1D1 were defined as singleton clones, while clones with 2 or more copies were defined as non-singleton clones. By matching protein sequences in sorted samples from the same patient, clones expanded in unsorted samples were annotated as CD4+, CD8+ or unknown. Wilcoxon tests were applied to paired samples to test diversity changes from C1D1 to C4D1. This is the immuneACCESS table as TCRdb keeps it, with only in-frame sequences that have V and J called. A part of the clones is gone; compared with another copy, unresolved V genes explain less than half, and the rest is unexplained. V and J calls and clone size are copied from that table; D and trimming were computed from the DNA. The sample table holds tens of thousands of clones, of which 80% were seen once. The top ten constitute roughly a sixth of the sample.

Turning to this clone: Its binding antigen is unknown. One base away there is no much larger clone; base qualities are not given.

This sequence originates from a human donor with classical Hodgkin lymphoma. This sample comprised peripheral blood mononuclear cells (PBMCs), obtained before the second cycle of nivolumab. The V gene is TRBV27 and the J gene is TRBJ2-2; tentative D gene TRBD1, with 5 bases matching. The base sequence is TGTGCCAGCAGTTTAGGGGCAGCAGCAAGGGAGCTGTTTTTT. Its amino acids are CASSLGAAARELFF.